What follows describes a single TCR beta chain. CDR3 length: 14 residues. Germline-derived CDR1 and CDR2 are SGHRS and YFSETQ. Trimming pared 1 base from V and 0 bases from J, leaving 7 bases between. The data were taken from a study of siplizumab effects on memory and regulatory T cells. The data were produced by immunoSEQ multiplex PCR, yet TCRdb's version contains in-frame clones alone and is incomplete. The sample shows over 60,000 clones, more than 80% of them seen only once. The material sequenced was CD8+ T cells sorted from blood. The sequence was obtained from a human donor in good health. The chain has TRBV5-1 and TRBJ1-1; no definite D call. The CDR3 sequence is CASSLWQVNTEAFF. The CDR3 bases are TGCGCCAGCAGCTTGTGGCAGGTGAACACTGAAGCTTTCTTT.